The clone carrying this TCR beta chain was detected many times. Its specificity is not known. TCRdb re-analysed the multiplex PCR reads in MiXCR, keeping a single row per CDR3 protein. The table has some 97,000 distinct CDR3 sequences, around 20% seen once. This sample stems from a study of breast tumors, draining lymph nodes, adjacent tissues. Study-level results: Findings are consistent with lymph node origin and intratumoral expansion of most tumor T cells.

Germline V gives CDR1 WSHSY, CDR2 SAAADI. Trimming removed 6 bases from V and 10 bases from J; junction bases left unmatched: 7. This CDR3 comprises 15 residues. Samples came from axillary lymph nodes draining the breast cancer. The chain employs TRBV10-2 and TRBJ1-6, with 12 bases matching TRBD1. The TCR sequence derives from a female donor with breast cancer. Some clones in this sample may be carry-over from other donors' samples. Specimen: axillary lymph node tissue. The CDR3 region has the DNA TGCGCCAGCAGGCAGACCGGGACAGGGGGCTCACCCCTCCACTTT. It is translated as CASRQTGTGGSPLHF.